This passage covers 24 T cell receptor beta chains from one sample sequenced in a study of blood T cell repertoires in COVID-19. Generated by immunoSEQ multiplex PCR, the TCRdb table keeps only in-frame clones and is missing some. The sample consists of about 200,000 clones, about nine tenths of them appearing once. Sequenced: peripheral blood. Receptor source: a man in his forties with acute or convalescent COVID-19.

This clone was counted a few times. The chain carries TRBV5-1 and TRBJ1-3; weak D call: TRBD1 (6 bases). The germline V gene has CDR1 SGHRS and CDR2 YFSETQ. The V and J ends lost 4 bases and 0 bases respectively, with 14 bases between them. This CDR3 has 16 amino acids. CDR3 sequence: CASSDGQFRSGNTIYF. The CDR3 bases are TGCGCCAGCAGCGATGGACAGTTTCGCTCTGGAAACACCATATATTTT.

This chain joins TRBV2 and TRBJ1-1; the D gene is possibly TRBD1 (5 bases). The CDR3 extends over 13 amino acids. CDR1 and CDR2 (germline): SNHLY, FYNNEI. V dropped 7 bases and J dropped 6 bases, with 15 bases sitting between them. The CDR3: CASTPWGVAEAFF. DNA for the CDR3: TGTGCCAGCACCCCGTGGGGGGTGGCTGAAGCTTTCTTT. The variable domain in full, completed from reference TRBV2 and TRBJ1-1, reads EPEVTQTPSHQVTQMGQEVILRCVPISNHLYFYWYRQILGQKVEFLVSFYNNEISEKSEIFDDQFSVERPDGSNFTLKIRSTKLEDSAMYFCASTPWGVAEAFFGQGTRLTVV.

The chain has TRBV5-4 and TRBJ2-7, with a possible D match to TRBD1 (5 bases). This CDR3 is built from 14 residues. V lost 1 base and J lost 0, with 8 bases in between. Germline CDR1 reads SGHNT; CDR2 reads YYREEE (reference sequence). The CDR3, as DNA: TGTGCCAGCAGCTTGAAGGGGTTCTCCTACGAGCAGTACTTC. Translating gives CASSLKGFSYEQYF.

This clone was recorded a few times. This chain links TRBV11-2 with TRBJ2-2; weak D call: TRBD1 (6 bases). V was shortened by 5 bases and J by 6 bases, with 16 bases between the two germline ends. There are 15 residues in the CDR3. CDR1 is SGHAT and CDR2 is FQNNGV in the germline V gene. The chain's CDR3 is CASSQWVGASGELFF. CDR3 DNA: TGTGCCAGCAGCCAGTGGGTGGGGGCCTCCGGGGAGCTGTTTTTT.

This clone has only one observation. J is TRBJ1-3 and V is TRBV2; TRBD1 matches at 7 bases. The CDR3 is 13 amino acids. From germline, CDR1 is SNHLY and CDR2 FYNNEI. V shed 6 bases, J shed 1 base, and the junction held 0 bases outside the gene matches. The CDR3 loop reads CASSRGSGNTIYF. The CDR3, as DNA: TGTGCCAGCAGCAGGGGGTCTGGAAACACCATATATTTT.

The genes are TRBV5-6 and TRBJ2-1; D not certain. V lost 0 bases to trimming and J lost 0 bases, with 10 bases between them. Looked up from germline, CDR1 is SGHDT and CDR2 is YYEEEE. CDR3 length equals 16 residues. In DNA form, the CDR3 reads TGTGCCAGCAGCTTGGAGAGACTGATCTCCTACAATGAGCAGTTCTTC. Translated, it gives CASSLERLISYNEQFF.

The rearrangement links TRBV5-6 to TRBJ2-1; 11 nucleotides line up with TRBD2. With 4 bases clipped from V and 4 bases from J, the junction kept 10 bases outside the gene matches. The germline V gene encodes CDR1 SGHDT and CDR2 YYEEEE. This CDR3 is built from 17 residues. The CDR3 region has the DNA TGTGCCAGCAGCCGACGTAGCGGGGGGGCCAAGTACAATGAGCAGTTCTTC. Translated: CASSRRSGGAKYNEQFF.

The chain has TRBV5-1 and TRBJ2-7; D is uncertain. There are 13 residues in the CDR3. The germline V gene encodes CDR1 SGHRS and CDR2 YFSETQ. Between the trimmed V and J ends, which lost 0 bases and 1 base, there was a span of 5 bases. CDR3 amino acids: CASSLGVSYEQYF. The CDR3 region has the DNA TGCGCCAGCAGCTTGGGCGTTTCCTACGAGCAGTACTTC.

This chain uses TRBV2 with TRBJ2-1; TRBD1 agrees at 9 bases. Germline loops: CDR1 SNHLY, CDR2 FYNNEI. The CDR3 has 14 residues. With V trimmed by 5 bases and J by 13 bases, 12 bases remained unmatched. This CDR3 is CASSLQGAELFQFF. The CDR3 DNA sequence: TGTGCCAGCAGTCTACAGGGGGCGGAATTGTTTCAGTTCTTC. The full variable domain, with the rest looked up from reference TRBV2 and TRBJ2-1, is EPEVTQTPSHQVTQMGQEVILRCVPISNHLYFYWYRQILGQKVEFLVSFYNNEISEKSEIFDDQFSVERPDGSNFTLKIRSTKLEDSAMYFCASSLQGAELFQFFGPGTRLTVL.

V is TRBV11-3 and J is TRBJ2-1, with D possibly TRBD1 on 5 matching bases. Trimming stripped 5 bases from V and 9 bases from J, with 8 bases between. The CDR3 sequence is 11 residues long. The V gene's germline CDR1 is SGHNT and CDR2 YENEEA. The DNA of the CDR3 is TGTGCCAGCAGCGAAGACAGTGAGCAGTTCTTC. Its protein product is CASSEDSEQFF.

This clone was counted between two and nine times. This chain joins TRBV27 and TRBJ2-7; 12 positions match TRBD2. The ends lost 5 bases at V and 2 bases at J; junction bases unmatched: 10. Germline CDR1 MNHEY, CDR2 SMNVEV (reference sequence). CDR3 length: 17 residues. The CDR3 spells CASSTLSRTSGAYEQYF. CDR3 nucleotides: TGTGCCAGCAGTACCCTAAGCCGGACTAGCGGGGCCTACGAGCAGTACTTC.

The gene calls are TRBV29-1 and TRBJ2-3, with D perhaps matching TRBD2 (5 bases). V was trimmed by 1 base and J by 5 bases, leaving 10 bases between them. CDR1 is SQVTM and CDR2 is ANQGSEA in the germline V gene. CDR3 length: 13 residues. The CDR3 is CSVEGPREDTQYF. The CDR3 DNA reads as TGCAGCGTTGAAGGCCCGAGGGAAGATACGCAGTATTTT.

This clone was seen more than once but under ten times. The junction and the germline gene differ at one end; a read error may be behind it. This chain connects TRBV9 to TRBJ2-5; 15 nucleotides align to TRBD2. Germline V gene lookup returns CDR1 SGDLS and CDR2 YYNGEE. CDR3 length: 18 amino acids. CDR3 DNA: TGTGCCAGCAGCACCACTGGACTAGCGGGGGGGGCTTGGGAGACCCAGCACTTC. It specifies CASSTTGLAGGAWETQHF.

The chain is built from TRBV24-1 and TRBJ1-5; TRBD1 agrees at 7 bases. Germline CDR1 KGHDR, CDR2 SFDVKD. V shed 9 bases and J 2 bases; nucleotides not matched to a gene: 6. CDR3 length: 14 residues. The CDR3, as DNA: TGTGCCACCTCCGGGACAGTCGGCAATCAGCCCCAGCATTTT. Its protein product is CATSGTVGNQPQHF.

This chain connects TRBV7-8 to TRBJ2-7; 9 bases map to TRBD1. Losses at the gene ends were 3 bases for V and 4 bases for J; bases not matched to a gene: 4. There are 14 residues in the CDR3. CDR1 and CDR2 (germline): SGHVS, FQNEAQ. CDR3: CASSFRDRVYEQYF. Written as DNA, the CDR3 is TGTGCCAGCAGCTTCCGGGACAGGGTATACGAGCAGTACTTC.

The gene calls are TRBV4-1 and TRBJ1-2; 8 bases agree with TRBD1. The V segment lost 5 bases and the J segment 11 bases; nucleotides outside the gene matches: 16. The CDR3 runs to 15 residues. Germline assignment: CDR1 MGHRA and CDR2 YSYEKL. In DNA form, the CDR3 reads TGCGCCAGCAGCTCCACCGGACAGGGAACTTTAGGTTACACCTTC. Translated: CASSSTGQGTLGYTF.

This rearrangement joins TRBV28 to TRBJ1-4; the match to TRBD1 covers 7 bases. Looked up from germline, CDR1 is MDHEN and CDR2 is SYDVKM. The V gene end was trimmed by 6 bases and the J gene end by 0 bases; junction bases not matched to a gene: 4. The CDR3 extends over 15 amino acids. CDR3 bases: TGTGCCAGCAGCCAGGGGACAGCAACTAATGAAAAACTGTTTTTT. Translating it yields CASSQGTATNEKLFF.

This clone was counted once. The CDR3 here is CASSSRDYYGYTF. CDR3 bases: TGTGCCAGCAGCTCCAGGGATTACTATGGCTACACCTTC. This rearrangement joins TRBV7-2 to TRBJ1-2; D is perhaps TRBD1 (5 bases). Germline V CDR1 and CDR2: SGHTA, FQGNSA. Trimming cost V 4 bases and J 3 bases, with 9 bases left between them. CDR3 size: 13 residues.

The CDR3 nucleotides read TGTGCCTGGAGTGTACGAGGAGCGAACACCGGGGAGCTGTTTTTT. Translated, it gives CAWSVRGANTGELFF. The chain links TRBV30 to TRBJ2-2; D call uncertain. The germline gives CDR1 GTSNPN, CDR2 SVGIG (reference sequence). With 0 bases removed from V and 0 bases from J, the gap between germline ends came to 8 bases. The CDR3 has 15 residues.

The chain couples TRBV5-4 to TRBJ2-7, with 13 bases aligning to TRBD2. Germline V gene sequence: CDR1 SGHNT, CDR2 YYREEE (reference sequence). Trimming at V came to 7 bases and at J to 2 bases, leaving 3 bases not matched to a gene. The length of the CDR3 is 14 residues. CDR3 residues: CASGTSGGAYEQYF. DNA for the CDR3: TGTGCCAGCGGAACTAGCGGGGGGGCCTACGAGCAGTACTTC.

This clone was observed at least ten times. The chain couples TRBV30 to TRBJ1-1; no firm D call. Germline CDR1 and CDR2: GTSNPN and SVGIG (reference sequence). The CDR3 has 12 residues. Trimming cost V 2 bases and J 1 base, with 5 bases left between them. The CDR3 DNA is TGTGCCTGGAGTTACAGGAACACTGAAGCTTTCTTT. It encodes CAWSYRNTEAFF.

J is TRBJ2-3 and V is TRBV5-5; maybe TRBD1 (5 bases). V was clipped by 5 bases and J by 2 bases, with 15 bases between them. The CDR3 is 15 amino acids. Germline V gives CDR1 SGHKS, CDR2 YYEKEE (reference sequence). DNA for the CDR3: TGTGCCAGCAGAGGGGCAGGCGTTATCACAGATACGCAGTATTTT. This gives the protein CASRGAGVITDTQYF.

The chain uses TRBV5-4 and TRBJ1-5, with TRBD1 as a possible D gene (5 bases). CDR1 and CDR2 (germline): SGHNT, YYREEE (reference sequence). Trimming took off 0 bases at V and 4 bases at J, with 8 bases between the two ends. This CDR3 comprises 14 residues. The CDR3 region is CASSLDGGNQPQHF. The DNA of the CDR3 is TGTGCCAGCAGCTTGGATGGGGGGAATCAGCCCCAGCATTTT. Variable domain in full (rest from reference TRBV5-4 and TRBJ1-5): ETGVTQSPTHLIKTRGQQVTLRCSSQSGHNTVSWYQQALGQGPQFIFQYYREEENGRGNFPPRFSGLQFPNYSSELNVNALELDDSALYLCASSLDGGNQPQHFGDGTRLSIL.

The V and J genes are TRBV29-1 and TRBJ2-3; perhaps TRBD2 as D (6 bases). This CDR3 is 12 amino acids long. The V end lost 7 bases, the J end lost 2 bases, and 10 bases lay between the germline ends. Germline loops: CDR1 SQVTM, CDR2 ANQGSEA. Here the CDR3 DNA reads TGCAGCGACGGGGGACCCACAGATACGCAGTATTTT. As protein: CSDGGPTDTQYF.